This entry features one T cell receptor beta chain sequence. Its antigen is not yet known. Within one base of it there is no much larger clone, and no base qualities were kept. This sample was included in a study of PD-1 blockade in mismatch repair-deficient tumors (dated by TCRdb to 2017 to 2019). For context, the study as a whole: Between late 2013 and late 2016, 90 or so consecutive patients with some 12 mismatch repair-deficient cancer types, all previously treated and progressing, were enrolled in the trial. Deep sequencing of TCR CDR3 regions was used to track tumor-associated T cell clones in peripheral blood of patients responding to PD-1 blockade.

Points the paper makes about the study in general: After pembrolizumab, tumor-resident clones, which were often undetectable in blood before treatment, expanded rapidly and then contracted, generally ahead of radiologic responses.

Trimming at the junction amounts to 7 bases on V and 8 bases on J, and the germline ends lie 8 bases apart. The germline V gene provides CDR1 SGHTA and CDR2 FQGTGA. From cysteine to phenylalanine, the CDR3 is 10 amino acids long. CDR3 DNA only is kept here, 30 bases in frame from base 1. Library preparation was by the immunoSEQ multiplex PCR assay. Sourced from immuneACCESS, this table was stored by TCRdb with only in-frame sequences that have V and J called. A share of the clones is absent; for the studies checked, an unresolved V gene accounts for under half, and the remainder has no known explanation. This sample gives 65,000 to 80,000 clones in total; 60% to 80% of them show up just once. The ten top clones hold 4.5% to 6% of the sample. Mismatch repair deficiency was established in every enrolled patient by polymerase chain reaction or immunohistochemistry. TCR sequencing was performed for a few patients who responded to pembrolizumab therapy. The phase II trial prospectively evaluated PD-1 blockade with pembrolizumab in advanced mismatch repair-deficient cancers, independent of tissue of origin. Peripheral blood T cell samples were gathered serially, both before PD-1 blockade started and at multiple time points afterward. Blood sampling time points were reported as weeks after the first dose of pembrolizumab.

The chain links TRBV7-3 with TRBJ1-1, with an unclear D gene assignment. Sample: peripheral blood, taken 2 weeks after starting pembrolizumab. The sequence came from an adult with mismatch repair-deficient cancer. The nucleotide sequence is TGTGCCAGCACCCCCGGCGAAGCTTTCTTT. Its amino acids are CASTPGEAFF.